The rows below give T cell receptor beta chains drawn from one sample of a study of STAT5B mutations in CD4+ large granular lymphocyte leukemia. Libraries were prepared by immunoSEQ multiplex PCR; TCRdb keeps only in-frame clonotypes and omits some of them. In the table there are about 25,000 clones, around three quarters of which are singletons. The sample was CD4+ T cells from blood buffy coats. The receptors were gathered from a human donor in good health. CDR3s include the opening cysteine and the closing phenylalanine or tryptophan. The D gene is left open where the match is weak. Clone size, where shown, is once, few, many, or a class for clones that have expanded.

TRBJ1-4 | - | TRBD1 | TRBV27 | CASSSQTPGQVFAGNEKLFF | TGTGCCAGCAGTTCGCAAACCCCGGGACAGGTGTTTGCGGGTAATGAAAAACTGTTTTTT
TRBJ2-2 | - | - | TRBV7-9 | CASSLRPGSTGELFF | TGTGCCAGCAGCTTACGTCCAGGGAGCACCGGGGAGCTGTTTTTT
TRBJ2-5 | - | - | TRBV7-2 | CASSLVAGAPGGETQYF | TGTGCCAGCAGCTTAGTTGCGGGGGCCCCAGGAGGTGAGACCCAGTACTTC
TRBJ2-1 | - | TRBD1 | TRBV13 | CASSLGGQGRNEQFF | TGTGCCAGCAGCTTAGGGGGACAGGGTCGAAATGAGCAGTTCTTC
TRBJ1-5 | few | TRBD1 | TRBV28 | CASSIPGQSNQPQHF | TGTGCCAGCAGTATACCGGGACAGAGCAATCAGCCCCAGCATTTT
TRBJ1-1 | - | - | TRBV7-2 | CASSLPQGESTEAFF | TGTGCCAGCAGCTTGCCCCAGGGAGAAAGCACTGAAGCTTTCTTT
TRBJ2-7 | - | - | TRBV2 | CASVYSYEQYF | TGTGCCAGCGTTTATTCTTACGAGCAGTACTTC
TRBJ1-1 | - | TRBD1 | TRBV29-1 | CSVAGQRYTEAFF | TGCAGCGTTGCGGGACAGAGATACACTGAAGCTTTCTTT
TRBJ2-2 | - | - | TRBV5-1 | CASSSNAGELFF | TGCGCCAGCAGCTCGAACGCCGGGGAGCTGTTTTTT
TRBJ2-7 | few | TRBD2 | TRBV10-1 | CASSPGLAAYEQYF | TGCGCCAGCAGTCCGGGACTAGCGGCCTACGAGCAGTACTTC
TRBJ2-2 | - | TRBD2 | TRBV11-3 | CASSREGTSGPGELFF | TGTGCCAGCAGCCGGGAAGGGACTAGCGGTCCCGGGGAGCTGTTTTTT
TRBJ2-1 | - | TRBD2 | TRBV28 | CASSRGLAFEQFF | TGTGCCAGCAGCCGAGGACTAGCATTTGAGCAGTTCTTC
TRBJ2-2 | - | - | TRBV18 | CASSPQGPINTGELFF | TGTGCCAGCTCACCACAGGGCCCGATAAACACCGGGGAGCTGTTTTTT
TRBJ1-1 | - | - | TRBV6-1 | CASSPQIHTEAFF | TGTGCCAGCAGTCCCCAGATACACACTGAAGCTTTCTTT
TRBJ1-6 | - | - | TRBV5-6 | CASSLVGERNSPLHF | TGTGCCAGCAGCTTGGTGGGGGAAAGAAATTCACCCCTCCACTTT
TRBJ1-4 | - | - | TRBV9 | CASSVGQANEKLFF | TGTGCCAGCAGCGTGGGCCAAGCTAATGAAAAACTGTTTTTT
TRBJ1-5 | few | TRBD1 | TRBV7-2 | CASSPRDRSKPQHF | TGTGCCAGCAGCCCCCGGGACAGGTCAAAGCCCCAGCATTTT
TRBJ2-2 | - | - | TRBV4-3 | CASSPGSTGELFF | TGCGCCAGCAGCCCAGGATCCACCGGGGAGCTGTTTTTT
TRBJ1-1 | - | - | TRBV27 | CASSLLVNLDGTEAFF | TGTGCCAGCAGTTTACTGGTTAACCTCGACGGCACTGAAGCTTTCTTT
TRBJ1-1 | - | - | TRBV5-4 | CASSQGDGEAFF | TGTGCCAGCAGCCAAGGTGATGGCGAAGCTTTCTTT
TRBJ2-1 | - | - | TRBV5-1 | CASSQEGGYNEQFF | TGCGCCAGCAGCCAGGAGGGGGGTTACAATGAGCAGTTCTTC
TRBJ2-1 | once | TRBD2 | TRBV18 | CASSASGNEQFF | TGTGCCAGCTCGGCTAGCGGAAATGAGCAGTTCTTC
TRBJ2-1 | - | TRBD2 | TRBV19 | CATQLAGGLGEQFF | TGTGCCACCCAATTAGCGGGAGGGCTGGGTGAGCAGTTCTTC
TRBJ2-3 | - | - | TRBV28 | CASSLSGSTDTQYF | TGTGCCAGCAGCCTTTCAGGGAGCACAGATACGCAGTATTTT
TRBJ1-2 | - | TRBD1 | TRBV2 | CASKTGGAGGYTF | TGTGCCAGTAAGACAGGGGGCGCTGGAGGCTACACCTTC
TRBJ1-1 | few | - | TRBV29-1 | CSVNQGGGTEAFF | TGCAGCGTTAACCAGGGAGGAGGCACTGAAGCTTTCTTT
TRBJ2-5 | - | - | TRBV7-6 | CASSLVVIQKGETQYF | TGTGCCAGCAGCTTAGTGGTTATACAGAAAGGAGAGACCCAGTACTTC
TRBJ1-3 | - | - | TRBV25-1 | CASIDDGVAGNTIYF | TGTGCCAGCATCGACGATGGTGTCGCTGGAAACACCATATATTTT
TRBJ2-1 | - | TRBD2 | TRBV27 | CASKSAGGPSNEQFF | TGTGCCAGCAAAAGCGCGGGGGGCCCCTCCAATGAGCAGTTCTTC
TRBJ1-1 | - | - | TRBV7-3 | CASSLMATTGLNTEAFF | TGTGCCAGCAGCTTAATGGCAACCACGGGACTGAACACTGAAGCTTTCTTT
TRBJ2-3 | - | TRBD2 | TRBV9 | CASTRSGSGRGGGTDTQYF | TGTGCCAGCACCCGTAGTGGTAGCGGGAGAGGAGGGGGGACAGATACGCAGTATTTT
TRBJ2-5 | - | TRBD2 | TRBV7-9 | CASSRGGAETQYF | TGTGCCAGCAGCCGGGGGGGGGCAGAGACCCAGTACTTC
TRBJ1-1 | - | - | TRBV5-4 | CASSLVAENTEAFF | TGTGCCAGCAGCTTGGTGGCGGAGAACACTGAAGCTTTCTTT
TRBJ2-1 | - | - | TRBV27 | CASSLGWRADSNEQFF | TGTGCCAGCAGTTTAGGGTGGAGGGCTGACTCCAATGAGCAGTTCTTC
TRBJ2-7 | - | - | TRBV28 | CASTSGDGLYEQYF | TGTGCCAGCACTTCAGGGGACGGACTTTACGAGCAGTACTTC
TRBJ1-4 | once | - | TRBV9 | CASSPRSGLTNEKLFF | TGTGCCAGCAGCCCGAGGAGTGGATTGACTAATGAAAAACTGTTTTTT
TRBJ2-1 | - | - | TRBV7-8 | CASKESLVRLHNEQFF | TGTGCCAGCAAGGAAAGCCTAGTCAGGCTTCACAATGAGCAGTTCTTC
TRBJ2-1 | few | - | TRBV7-9 | CASSPRAEQFF | TGTGCCAGCAGCCCGAGAGCAGAGCAGTTCTTC
TRBJ2-5 | - | TRBD2 | TRBV9 | CASSAGASTSPETQYF | TGTGCCAGCAGCGCTGGGGCGTCGACTAGCCCAGAGACCCAGTACTTC
TRBJ2-1 | - | - | TRBV7-3 | CASSLNPNIDEQFF | TGTGCCAGCAGCTTAAACCCTAACATCGATGAGCAGTTCTTC
TRBJ1-2 | - | - | TRBV28 | CASSSPRIGNYGYTF | TGTGCCAGCAGTTCCCCACGGATCGGGAACTATGGCTACACCTTC
TRBJ2-1 | - | TRBD1 | TRBV6-1 | CASSVGTGHDEQFF | TGTGCCAGCAGTGTTGGGACAGGGCACGATGAGCAGTTCTTC
TRBJ2-5 | - | - | TRBV25-1 | CASSDFGRIEETQYF | TGTGCCAGCAGTGATTTTGGGCGAATAGAAGAGACCCAGTACTTC
TRBJ1-3 | - | - | TRBV5-4 | CASSFDPGPVGNTIYF | TGTGCCAGCAGCTTCGATCCGGGACCCGTGGGAAACACCATATATTTT
TRBJ1-2 | - | - | TRBV28 | CASGGTFNNYGYTF | TGTGCCAGCGGGGGGACATTTAATAACTATGGCTACACCTTC
TRBJ2-3 | - | - | TRBV9 | CASSVDTFGTDTQYF | TGTGCCAGCAGCGTAGACACATTCGGCACAGATACGCAGTATTTT
TRBJ1-5 | few | - | TRBV6-5 | CASSSPRGNQPQHF | TGTGCCAGCAGTTCACCGCGGGGCAATCAGCCCCAGCATTTT
TRBJ1-1 | - | - | TRBV18 | CASSAENTEAFF | TGTGCCAGCTCAGCGGAGAACACTGAAGCTTTCTTT
TRBJ1-1 | - | - | TRBV28 | CASSLWNRNTEAFF | TGTGCCAGCAGTCTATGGAACAGGAACACTGAAGCTTTCTTT
TRBJ2-7 | - | - | TRBV14 | CASSQGRLKQYF | TGTGCCAGCAGCCAAGGGCGTCTTAAGCAGTACTTC
TRBJ1-5 | - | - | TRBV19 | CASSSRDGYNQPQHF | TGTGCCAGTAGTAGCCGGGACGGATACAATCAGCCCCAGCATTTT
TRBJ2-2 | - | - | TRBV5-1 | CASSLVSRGGELFF | TGCGCCAGCAGCTTGGTCTCCCGTGGGGGGGAGCTGTTTTTT
TRBJ1-1 | - | - | TRBV28 | CASSPGQGPVNTEAFF | TGTGCCAGCAGCCCGGGACAAGGGCCCGTGAACACTGAAGCTTTCTTT
TRBJ2-1 | few | - | TRBV2 | CASSVNRVEGSEQFF | TGTGCCAGCAGTGTGAACAGGGTGGAGGGGAGTGAGCAGTTCTTC
TRBJ1-2 | medium-sized | - | TRBV10-3 | CAISEAGQSYGYTF | TGTGCCATCAGTGAGGCTGGACAAAGCTATGGCTACACCTTC
TRBJ2-5 | - | - | TRBV14 | CASSQVRPDRQETQYF | TGTGCCAGCAGCCAAGTTAGGCCGGACAGACAAGAGACCCAGTACTTC
TRBJ2-3 | - | - | TRBV27 | CASTLTGPRGDTQYF | TGTGCCAGCACACTGACGGGCCCCCGGGGGGATACGCAGTATTTT
TRBJ1-1 | - | - | TRBV15 | CATSGPETGGTEAFF | TGTGCCACCAGCGGACCGGAGACAGGAGGCACTGAAGCTTTCTTT
TRBJ1-2 | - | TRBD1 | TRBV9 | CASSVGPGGSNYGYTF | TGTGCCAGCAGCGTAGGGCCAGGGGGTTCTAACTATGGCTACACCTTC
TRBJ1-5 | once | TRBD1 | TRBV27 | CASSAQGDYSNQPQHF | TGTGCCAGCAGTGCACAGGGGGATTATAGCAATCAGCCCCAGCATTTT